This T cell receptor beta chain was retrieved from a study of T cells after yellow fever vaccination. Study details: Fractions with few cells were prepared using SMART-Seq v4 Ultra Low Input.

As TCR cDNA was made by 5'RACE template switching, a universal primer site and UMIs were added. TCRdb itself ran the 5' RACE reads through MiXCR, one entry per CDR3 protein. The data hold about 320,000 distinct CDR3 sequences, with around 4.4% observed a single time. CDR3 length: 17 residues. Germline CDR1 is LGHNA and CDR2 is YNFKEQ. Trimming stripped 1 base from V and 9 bases from J, with 19 bases between. Only a few counts were recorded for this clonotype. No antigen is known for it. Findings and limits, study-wide: By day 5 rather than day 15, the secondary response had peaked, though it was weaker.

The sequence derives from a man younger than 30 who received the YFV17D yellow fever vaccine. This chain connects TRBV4-2 to TRBJ1-6; tentatively, D is TRBD1 (6 bases). The specimen was PBMCs, collected 15 days after the yellow fever booster vaccination. CDR3 loop: CASSQVAIGQRSSPLHF. DNA of the CDR3: TGTGCCAGCAGCCAAGTGGCGATAGGACAGCGCAGTTCACCCCTCCACTTT.